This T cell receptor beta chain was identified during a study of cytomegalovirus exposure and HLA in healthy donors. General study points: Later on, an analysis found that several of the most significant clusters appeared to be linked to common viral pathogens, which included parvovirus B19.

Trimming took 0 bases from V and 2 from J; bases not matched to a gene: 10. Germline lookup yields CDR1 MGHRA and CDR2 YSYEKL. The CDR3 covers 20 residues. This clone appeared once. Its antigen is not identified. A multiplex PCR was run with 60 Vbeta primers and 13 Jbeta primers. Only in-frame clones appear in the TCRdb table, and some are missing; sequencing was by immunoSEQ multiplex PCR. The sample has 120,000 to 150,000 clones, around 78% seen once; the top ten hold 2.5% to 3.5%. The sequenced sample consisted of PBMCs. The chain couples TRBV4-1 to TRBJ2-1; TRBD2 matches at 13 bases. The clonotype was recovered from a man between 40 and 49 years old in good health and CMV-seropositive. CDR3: CASSQEVATSGRATYNEQFF. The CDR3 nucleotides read TGCGCCAGCAGCCAAGAGGTGGCAACTAGCGGGAGGGCCACCTACAATGAGCAGTTCTTC.